The 22 T cell receptor beta chains presented below share a single source sample, sequenced in a study of T cell changes during pregnancy in multiple sclerosis. Using immunoSEQ multiplex PCR, the repertoire was profiled, and TCRdb retains in-frame clones only, with some absent. The sample shows tens of thousands of clones, approximately 90% of them seen only once. The sequenced sample was CD8+ T cells from peripheral blood mononuclear cells, obtained in the second trimester of pregnancy. The receptors were gathered from a female donor with multiple sclerosis, enrolled in a pregnancy study.

This rearrangement joins TRBV2 to TRBJ2-2; 7 bases match TRBD2. Germline loops: CDR1 SNHLY, CDR2 FYNNEI. This CDR3 region has 17 residues. Losses at the gene ends were 3 bases for V and 2 bases for J; bases not matched to a gene: 9. CDR3 sequence reads: CASSETLAVLNTGELFF. For the CDR3, the DNA is TGTGCCAGCAGTGAGACTCTAGCGGTACTTAACACCGGGGAGCTGTTTTTT.

The chain couples TRBV2 to TRBJ2-7; 7 nucleotides align to TRBD1. Germline lookup yields CDR1 SNHLY and CDR2 FYNNEI. With 2 bases clipped from V and 6 bases from J, the junction kept 10 bases outside the gene matches. The CDR3 spans 15 residues. The CDR3 sequence: CASSERGQPFSEQYF. Written as DNA, the CDR3 is TGTGCCAGCAGTGAACGGGGACAGCCTTTTTCCGAGCAGTACTTC.

The gene calls are TRBV25-1 and TRBJ1-4, with TRBD1 as a possible D gene (5 bases). Germline assignment: CDR1 MGHDK and CDR2 SYGVNS. V lost 8 bases to trimming and J lost 0 bases, with 19 bases between them. The CDR3 extends over 17 amino acids. DNA for the CDR3: TGTGCCAGCGGACCTAGACAGTTCTTTGCAACTAATGAAAAACTGTTTTTT. Protein: CASGPRQFFATNEKLFF.

V usage is TRBV15 and J usage is TRBJ2-2, with 7 bases that match TRBD2. V was clipped by 0 bases and J by 4 bases; unmatched bases: 8. Germline V lookup: CDR1 LNHNV, CDR2 YYDKDF (reference sequence). This CDR3 spans 17 amino acids. As DNA, the CDR3 is TGTGCCACCAGCAGAGATCGGCGGGAGATCCCCACCGGGGAGCTGTTTTTT. This encodes CATSRDRREIPTGELFF.

The sample holds one count of this clone. J is TRBJ2-6 and V is TRBV6-1; 9 bases agree with TRBD1. CDR1 and CDR2 (germline): MNHNS, SASEGT. Trimming at V came to 6 bases and at J to 1 base, leaving 1 base not matched to a gene. The CDR3 loop spans 15 amino acids. The CDR3 is CASRTGGSGANVLTF. CDR3 sequence (DNA): TGTGCCAGCAGGACAGGGGGATCTGGGGCCAACGTCCTGACTTTC.

This chain joins TRBV28 and TRBJ2-1; no clear D. In germline, CDR1 is MDHEN, CDR2 SYDVKM. The CDR3 has 14 residues. Between the trimmed V and J ends, which lost 8 bases and 0 bases, there was a span of 11 bases. The DNA of the CDR3 is TGTGCCAGCGGGCGTGAAAGCTCCTACAATGAGCAGTTCTTC. This sequence encodes CASGRESSYNEQFF.

The chain has TRBV6-4 and TRBJ2-3; 8 bases match TRBD1. V shed 6 bases, J shed 1 base, and the junction held 6 bases outside the gene matches. Germline V gene sequence: CDR1 MRHNA, CDR2 SNTAGT. This CDR3 comprises 15 residues. The CDR3 sequence: CASSAGQGGTDTQYF. The DNA for the CDR3 is TGTGCCAGCAGCGCCGGACAGGGAGGCACAGATACGCAGTATTTT.

Only a few counts were recorded for this clone. The gene calls are TRBV27 and TRBJ2-7; D may be TRBD1 (6 bases). Trimming stripped 6 bases from V and 2 bases from J, with 11 bases between. This CDR3 spans 13 amino acids. Germline lookup yields CDR1 MNHEY and CDR2 SMNVEV (reference sequence). Here the CDR3 reads CASSPGVTYEQYF. CDR3 in DNA: TGTGCCAGCAGCCCAGGGGTGACCTACGAGCAGTACTTC.

The J gene is TRBJ1-2, the V gene TRBV27; D uncertain. V was cut by 4 bases and J by 2 bases, with 14 bases left in between. This CDR3 has 15 residues. CDR1 is MNHEY and CDR2 is SMNVEV in the germline V gene (reference sequence). CDR3 protein: CASSSKEELNYGYTF. CDR3 nucleotide sequence: TGTGCCAGCAGTTCGAAGGAGGAATTAAACTATGGCTACACCTTC.

The chain links TRBV2 to TRBJ2-2; TRBD2 agrees at 13 bases. The J segment lost 0 bases and the V segment lost 5 bases, leaving 3 bases of the junction unmatched. In germline, CDR1 is SNHLY, CDR2 FYNNEI. The CDR3 is made up of 17 amino acids. CDR3 DNA sequence: TGTGCCAGCAGTCACACTAGCGGGAGGGCGAACACCGGGGAGCTGTTTTTT. It specifies CASSHTSGRANTGELFF.

The CDR3 loop reads CASSSGNTYNEQFF. CDR3 in DNA: TGTGCCAGTAGTAGCGGGAACACCTACAATGAGCAGTTCTTC. V is TRBV19 and J is TRBJ2-1, with D perhaps TRBD2 (6 bases). CDR1 is LNHDA, CDR2 SQIVND, per germline (reference sequence). CDR3 length: 14 amino acids. Trimming removed 4 bases at V and 2 bases at J, with 9 bases between.

This sequence joins TRBV4-1 and TRBJ2-3, with TRBD1 matching 9 bases. Germline CDR1 reads MGHRA; CDR2 reads YSYEKL. Unmatched junction bases numbered 9, after V lost 0 bases and J lost 5 bases. The CDR3 consists of 17 residues. CDR3 DNA sequence: TGCGCCAGCAGCCAAGACTCCCCCGGACAGGGGATAGATACGCAGTATTTT. This translates into CASSQDSPGQGIDTQYF.

The chain has TRBV19 and TRBJ2-7; 9 bases fit TRBD1. With V trimmed by 7 bases and J by 1 base, 5 bases remained unmatched. The length of the CDR3 is 14 residues. CDR1 and CDR2 from the germline V gene are LNHDA and SQIVND (reference sequence). The CDR3: CASKEQGASYEQYF. CDR3 bases: TGTGCCAGTAAAGAACAGGGGGCTTCCTACGAGCAGTACTTC.

V usage is TRBV5-1 and J usage is TRBJ2-3; 15 bases line up with TRBD2. The V gene's germline CDR1 is SGHRS and CDR2 YFSETQ. The length of the CDR3 is 19 residues. V shed 4 bases and J 4 bases; nucleotides not matched to a gene: 13. CDR3 in DNA: TGCGCCAGCAGCCGCTGGAAGGGACTAGCGGGAGGAGGGGCAGATACGCAGTATTTT. Translation: CASSRWKGLAGGGADTQYF. Full variable domain (missing parts from reference TRBV5-1 and TRBJ2-3): KAGVTQTPRYLIKTRGQQVTLSCSPISGHRSVSWYQQTPGQGLQFLFEYFSETQRNKGNFPGRFSGRQFSNSRSEMNVSTLELGDSALYLCASSRWKGLAGGGADTQYFGPGTRLTVL.

This clone has just one count. The chain uses TRBV7-3 and TRBJ2-1; 11 bases fit TRBD2. Trimming cost V 3 bases and J 12 bases; bases outside gene matches: 7. CDR1 is SGHTA, CDR2 FQGTGA, per germline. CDR3 length: 14 amino acids. Written as DNA, the CDR3 is TGTGCCAGCAGCTTGGGTAGCGGGGGGGAGGGGCAGTTCTTC. Its translation: CASSLGSGGEGQFF.

In nucleotides, the CDR3 is TGTGCCAGCAGTCCATTGACAGGCTATGGCTACACCTTC. This encodes CASSPLTGYGYTF. The chain links TRBV6-5 to TRBJ1-2, with D possibly matching TRBD1 (6 bases). The CDR3 is 13 amino acids. Germline CDR1 reads MNHEY; CDR2 reads SVGAGI. V lost 5 bases, J lost 4 bases, and 11 bases lay in between.

The chain links TRBV19 to TRBJ2-7; no clear D. Germline V gene sequence: CDR1 LNHDA, CDR2 SQIVND (reference sequence). V lost 5 bases to trimming and J lost 4 bases, with 6 bases between them. The CDR3 totals 11 residues. CDR3 sequence: CASSSLYEQYF. The CDR3 nucleotides read TGTGCCAGTAGTTCTTTATACGAGCAGTACTTC. Combining the CDR3 with reference TRBV19 and TRBJ2-7 gives the whole variable domain DGGITQSPKYLFRKEGQNVTLSCEQNLNHDAMYWYRQDPGQGLRLIYYSQIVNDFQKGDIAEGYSVSREKKESFPLTVTSAQKNPTAFYLCASSSLYEQYFGPGTRLTVT.

By frequency in the sample, this clone is medium-sized (0.01 to 0.1%). The rearrangement uses TRBV6-1 and TRBJ2-1, with a weak D call TRBD2 (7 bases). The CDR3 is 15 amino acids. V was clipped by 6 bases and J by 6 bases, with 18 bases between them. Germline loops: CDR1 MNHNS, CDR2 SASEGT. As DNA, the CDR3 is TGTGCCAGCAGCCCAGGGGCTAGCGGTTTCAATGAGCAGTTCTTC. As protein: CASSPGASGFNEQFF.

The chain is built from TRBV6-6 and TRBJ2-1; 10 bases are shared with TRBD2. The CDR3 covers 14 residues. The germline CDR1 and CDR2 sequences are MNHNY and SVGAGI (reference sequence). V dropped 2 bases and J dropped 10; count of bases not matched to a gene: 5. The CDR3 protein is CASSYLAGAGEQFF. The CDR3 coding sequence is TGTGCCAGCAGTTACCTAGCGGGGGCAGGGGAGCAGTTCTTC.

The chain has TRBV29-1 and TRBJ1-2, with a tentative D call TRBD1 (5 bases). The CDR3 runs 13 residues. The V and J ends lost 7 bases and 8 bases respectively, with 20 bases between them. CDR1 and CDR2 (germline): SQVTM, ANQGSEA. The CDR3 loop reads CSAVLGGVEGYTF. CDR3 bases: TGCAGCGCTGTACTCGGGGGGGTTGAAGGCTACACCTTC.

This clone came up once. The V call is TRBV7-9, the J call TRBJ2-5; a weak D match, TRBD1 (5 bases). V dropped 1 base and J dropped 3 bases, with 6 bases sitting between them. The V gene's germline CDR1 is SEHNR and CDR2 FQNEAQ (reference sequence). The CDR3 is 13 residues long. The CDR3 region has the DNA TGTGCCAGCAGCTTAGGACAGAAAGAGACCCAGTACTTC. Its translation is CASSLGQKETQYF. Full variable domain (rest looked up from reference TRBV7-9 and TRBJ2-5): DTGVSQNPRHKITKRGQNVTFRCDPISEHNRLYWYRQTLGQGPEFLTYFQNEAQLEKSRLLSDRFSAERPKGSFSTLEIQRTEQGDSAMYLCASSLGQKETQYFGPGTRLLVL.

V and J are TRBV7-9 and TRBJ2-5; D gene unclear. V lost 5 bases, J lost 5 bases, and 6 bases lay in between. The CDR3 consists of 11 residues. Germline V CDR1 and CDR2: SEHNR, FQNEAQ (reference sequence). The DNA of the CDR3 is TGTGCCAGCAGCCCCCGTGAGACCCAGTACTTC. Protein sequence: CASSPRETQYF.